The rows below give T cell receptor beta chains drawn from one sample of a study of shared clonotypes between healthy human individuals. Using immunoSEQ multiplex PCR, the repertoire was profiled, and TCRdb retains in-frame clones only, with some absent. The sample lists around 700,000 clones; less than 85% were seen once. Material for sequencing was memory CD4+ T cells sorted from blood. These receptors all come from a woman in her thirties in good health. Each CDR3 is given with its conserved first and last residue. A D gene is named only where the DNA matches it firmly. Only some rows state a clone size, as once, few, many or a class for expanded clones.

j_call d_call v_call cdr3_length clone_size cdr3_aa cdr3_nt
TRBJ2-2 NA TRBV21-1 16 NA CASTKGGTSGTGELFF TGTGCCAGCACCAAAGGGGGGACTAGCGGGACCGGGGAGCTGTTTTTT
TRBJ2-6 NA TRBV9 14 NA CASSVSSGANVLTF TGTGCCAGCAGCGTCAGCTCTGGGGCCAACGTCCTGACTTTC
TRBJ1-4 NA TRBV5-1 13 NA CASSLGVGEKLFF TGCGCCAGCAGCTTAGGAGTTGGTGAAAAACTGTTTTTT
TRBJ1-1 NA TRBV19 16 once CASKIGHPRLNTEAFF TGTGCCAGTAAGATCGGACACCCCCGGTTGAACACTGAAGCTTTCTTT
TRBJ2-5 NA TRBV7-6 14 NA CASSLESSPGTQYF TGTGCCAGCAGCTTAGAAAGTAGCCCAGGGACCCAGTACTTC
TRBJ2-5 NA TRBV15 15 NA CATSRDMTGGKTQYF TGTGCCACCAGCAGAGATATGACGGGCGGGAAGACCCAGTACTTC
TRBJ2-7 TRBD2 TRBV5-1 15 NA CASSPSSGRRGEQYF TGCGCCAGCAGCCCGTCTAGCGGGAGGCGAGGCGAGCAGTACTTC
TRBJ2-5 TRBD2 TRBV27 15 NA CASSLTSGGQETQYF TGTGCCAGCAGCTTGACTAGCGGGGGCCAAGAGACCCAGTACTTC
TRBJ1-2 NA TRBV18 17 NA CASSPVESTGKRFGYTF TGTGCCAGCTCACCGGTCGAATCCACAGGGAAGCGGTTTGGCTACACCTTC
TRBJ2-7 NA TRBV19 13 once CASSRPGTYEQYF TGTGCCAGTAGTAGACCGGGCACCTACGAGCAGTACTTC
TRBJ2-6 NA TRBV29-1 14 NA CSVTPGSGANVLTF TGCAGCGTTACTCCGGGATCCGGGGCCAACGTCCTGACTTTC
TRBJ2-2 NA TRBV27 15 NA CASSLYRPGTGELFF TGTGCCAGCAGTTTATACCGGCCCGGCACCGGGGAGCTGTTTTTT
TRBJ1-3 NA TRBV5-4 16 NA CASSLRQDFSGNTIYF TGTGCCAGCAGCTTACGACAGGACTTCTCTGGAAACACCATATATTTT
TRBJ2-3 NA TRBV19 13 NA CASREGGEDTQYF TGTGCCAGCCGTGAGGGGGGGGAAGATACGCAGTATTTT